The 28 T cell receptor beta chains reported below all come from one sample, sequenced in a study of CD8+ T cells in alopecia areata. After isolation, RNA underwent reverse transcription to generate cDNA as the sequencing template. TCRdb's copy holds only in-frame clones and misses some; the assay was immunoSEQ multiplex PCR. The table includes roughly 150,000 clones, 47% detected once. Sequencing was carried out using CD4+ T cells sorted from blood. The source of these receptors is a human donor with alopecia areata.

The chain uses TRBV29-1 and TRBJ1-1; D is uncertain. Trimming took off 4 bases at V and 3 bases at J, with 6 bases between the two ends. Germline values: CDR1 SQVTM, CDR2 ANQGSEA. The CDR3 length is 11 residues. The CDR3, as DNA: TGCAGCGTTGGTCGGGACACTGAAGCTTTCTTT. This codes for CSVGRDTEAFF.

The rearrangement links TRBV29-1 to TRBJ2-2; 12 bases align to TRBD2. The CDR3 runs to 15 residues. Germline lookup yields CDR1 SQVTM and CDR2 ANQGSEA. The J segment lost 0 bases and the V segment lost 7 bases, leaving 3 bases of the junction unmatched. The CDR3 nucleotides are TGCAGCGCCCTAGCGGGAGGGCCGAACACCGGGGAGCTGTTTTTT. Protein: CSALAGGPNTGELFF.

This sequence joins TRBV7-9 and TRBJ2-3; D call uncertain. With 2 bases removed from V and 4 bases from J, the gap between germline ends came to 10 bases. Germline V gives CDR1 SEHNR, CDR2 FQNEAQ (reference sequence). The CDR3 has 14 amino acids. The CDR3, as DNA: TGTGCCAGCAGCTTATCGTCGCCCGCAGATACGCAGTATTTT. The encoded protein is CASSLSSPADTQYF.

In its sample, this clone was seen a few times. V and J are TRBV6-5 and TRBJ1-2, with D perhaps TRBD1 (5 bases). V dropped 6 bases and J dropped 3 bases, with 8 bases sitting between them. Germline CDR1 MNHEY, CDR2 SVGAGI. This CDR3 contains 12 residues. The chain's CDR3 is CASRVRDYGYTF. The DNA for the CDR3 is TGTGCCAGCAGGGTCAGGGACTATGGCTACACCTTC.

The rearrangement uses TRBV29-1 and TRBJ1-3; 7 bases align to TRBD1. V shed 6 bases and J 4 bases; nucleotides not matched to a gene: 3. CDR1 and CDR2 (germline): SQVTM, ANQGSEA. The CDR3 length is 12 residues. The chain's CDR3 is CSVWTGGNTIYF. The CDR3 DNA reads TGCAGCGTCTGGACAGGCGGAAACACCATATATTTT. Full variable domain (outside the CDR3, taken from reference TRBV29-1 and TRBJ1-3): SAVISQKPSRDICQRGTSLTIQCQVDSQVTMMFWYRQQPGQSLTLIATANQGSEATYESGFVIDKFPISRPNLTFSTLTVSNMSPEDSSIYLCSVWTGGNTIYFGEGSWLTVV.

Only a few counts were recorded for this clone. The V and J genes are TRBV4-1 and TRBJ2-1; 7 bases agree with TRBD1. The CDR3 contains 15 residues. Germline CDR1 MGHRA, CDR2 YSYEKL. V was pared by 5 bases and J by 8 bases, with 12 bases of the junction left unmatched. CDR3 residues: CASSETGATRYEQFF. The CDR3 DNA sequence: TGCGCCAGCAGCGAAACAGGGGCGACGAGGTATGAGCAGTTCTTC.

The chain couples TRBV30 to TRBJ2-1, with 14 bases that match TRBD2. Trimming at V came to 1 base and at J to 7 bases, leaving 0 bases not matched to a gene. The CDR3 has 14 amino acids. CDR1 and CDR2 from the germline V gene are GTSNPN and SVGIG (reference sequence). CDR3 nucleotide sequence: TGTGCCTGGAGTGGACTAGCGGGAGGGAATGAGCAGTTCTTC. Encoded protein: CAWSGLAGGNEQFF.

The J gene is TRBJ2-1, the V gene TRBV30; no definite D call. Germline V gene sequence: CDR1 GTSNPN, CDR2 SVGIG (reference sequence). This CDR3 contains 14 residues. V dropped 0 bases and J dropped 8 bases, with 14 bases sitting between them. As DNA, the CDR3 is TGTGCCTGGAGTGTATCTGGCGTATTCCATGAGCAGTTCTTC. This sequence encodes CAWSVSGVFHEQFF.

The chain is built from TRBV5-6 and TRBJ2-3; D unclear. This CDR3 is 14 amino acids long. The V end lost 1 base, the J end lost 1 base, and 7 bases lay between the germline ends. Germline V lookup: CDR1 SGHDT, CDR2 YYEEEE. The CDR3 spells CASSLLQGTDTQYF. In nucleotides, the CDR3 is TGTGCCAGCAGCTTGCTTCAGGGCACAGATACGCAGTATTTT.

The V gene is TRBV28, the J gene TRBJ2-1; D ambiguous. Germline lookup yields CDR1 MDHEN and CDR2 SYDVKM. The CDR3 has 13 amino acids. V lost 7 bases to trimming and J lost 5 bases, with 12 bases between them. The CDR3 loop reads CASNRQPHNEQFF. CDR3 sequence (DNA): TGTGCCAGCAACCGGCAGCCCCACAATGAGCAGTTCTTC.

The sample holds a few counts of this clone. The rearrangement joins TRBV27 to TRBJ2-7; D unclear. Between the trimmed V and J ends, which lost 6 bases and 2 bases, there was a span of 14 bases. This CDR3 is 14 amino acids long. Germline CDR1 reads MNHEY; CDR2 reads SMNVEV (reference sequence). CDR3 nucleotide sequence: TGTGCCAGCAGCTGCGAAGGCCCAACCTACGAGCAGTACTTC. Amino acid sequence: CASSCEGPTYEQYF.

J is TRBJ2-1 and V is TRBV7-9; D unresolved. The CDR3 sequence is 14 residues long. The V gene's germline CDR1 is SEHNR and CDR2 FQNEAQ (reference sequence). Trimming removed 6 bases from V and 7 bases from J, with 16 bases in between. In DNA, the CDR3 is TGTGCCAGCAGACCCACCGGGCGCGAAAATGAGCAGTTCTTC. Translating gives CASRPTGRENEQFF. The whole variable domain, filled in from reference TRBV7-9 and TRBJ2-1, reads DTGVSQNPRHKITKRGQNVTFRCDPISEHNRLYWYRQTLGQGPEFLTYFQNEAQLEKSRLLSDRFSAERPKGSFSTLEIQRTEQGDSAMYLCASRPTGRENEQFFGPGTRLTVL.

Here the CDR3 DNA reads TGTGCTGGGACGCTCCTAGCGGGAGTAGGCGGCACCGGGGAGCTGTTTTTT. Residues: CAGTLLAGVGGTGELFF. This sequence joins TRBV30 and TRBJ2-2; TRBD2 matches at 10 bases. This CDR3 has 17 amino acids. Germline values: CDR1 GTSNPN, CDR2 SVGIG (reference sequence). Based on the CDR3 plus reference TRBV30 and TRBJ2-2, the full variable domain is SQTIHQWPATLVQPVGSPLSLECTVEGTSNPNLYWYRQAAGRGLQLLFYSVGIGQISSEVPQNLSASRPQDRQFILSSKKLLLSDSGFYLCAGTLLAGVGGTGELFFGEGSRLTVL.

This chain joins TRBV9 and TRBJ1-2, with D unresolved. The CDR3 consists of 12 residues. Trimming left V 4 bases short and J 6 bases short, with 10 bases between. Per germline, CDR1 SGDLS and CDR2 YYNGEE. The CDR3 here is CASSLDQNGYTF. DNA for the CDR3: TGTGCCAGCAGCCTCGATCAGAATGGCTACACCTTC.

This CDR3 reads CASSMGVTTDTQYF. The DNA of the CDR3 is TGTGCCAGCAGCATGGGGGTAACAACAGATACGCAGTATTTT. The genes are TRBV6-1 and TRBJ2-3, with D perhaps being TRBD1 or TRBD2 (5 bases each). The CDR3 loop spans 14 amino acids. Trimming shortened V by 6 bases and J by 3 bases, and 13 bases separated the two germline ends. Germline V lookup: CDR1 MNHNS, CDR2 SASEGT.

J is TRBJ2-3 and V is TRBV28; no reliable D call. The CDR3 is 16 residues long. Trimming left V 5 bases short and J 2 bases short, with 17 bases between. CDR1 and CDR2 (germline): MDHEN, SYDVKM. The CDR3 region has the DNA TGTGCCAGCAGTCCCTACCTCAGGAAACTCACAGATACGCAGTATTTT. Protein product: CASSPYLRKLTDTQYF. The complete variable domain, with remaining parts taken from reference TRBV28 and TRBJ2-3, reads DVKVTQSSRYLVKRTGEKVFLECVQDMDHENMFWYRQDPGLGLRLIYFSYDVKMKEKGDIPEGYSVSREKKERFSLILESASTNQTSMYLCASSPYLRKLTDTQYFGPGTRLTVL.

On this clone: At one boundary the junction diverges from the germline segment, which might be a read error. The chain links TRBV7-3 to TRBJ2-7; TRBD1 agrees at 9 bases. The CDR3 totals 15 residues. The germline gives CDR1 SGHTA, CDR2 FQGTGA. CDR3 amino acids: CASSLTGTGIHEQYF. DNA for the CDR3: TGTGCCAGCAGCCTAACCGGGACAGGGATTCACGAGCAGTACTTC.

This clone was found once. The chain joins TRBV30 to TRBJ1-2; D might be TRBD1 (5 bases). The V end was cut by 0 bases, the J end by 7 bases, with 12 bases between. CDR1 is GTSNPN and CDR2 is SVGIG in the germline V gene (reference sequence). The CDR3 runs 13 residues. Here the CDR3 DNA reads TGTGCCTGGAGTGTCGGCGGGGCGGGTGGCTACACCTTC. Translated: CAWSVGGAGGYTF.

The genes are TRBV29-1 and TRBJ2-3, with D maybe TRBD1 (6 bases). Trimming took 5 bases from V and 0 from J, leaving 12 bases between them. This CDR3 has 14 residues. Germline V gene data show CDR1 as SQVTM and CDR2 as ANQGSEA. The CDR3 is CSVTGTLSTDTQYF. The CDR3 DNA follows: TGCAGCGTTACCGGGACACTTAGCACAGATACGCAGTATTTT.

The chain joins TRBV30 to TRBJ1-2, with D unclear. V was shortened by 1 base and J by 8 bases, with 8 bases between the two germline ends. The CDR3 consists of 11 residues. Germline CDR1 is GTSNPN and CDR2 is SVGIG (reference sequence). The CDR3 region is CAWSGNGGYTF. CDR3 nucleotides: TGTGCCTGGAGTGGAAATGGGGGCTACACCTTC.

The genes are TRBV28 and TRBJ2-4; 9 bases align to TRBD1. Germline assignment: CDR1 MDHEN and CDR2 SYDVKM. The CDR3 covers 14 residues. Unmatched junction bases numbered 7, after V lost 4 bases and J lost 9 bases. In nucleotides, the CDR3 is TGTGCCAGCAGTTCCTCCGGGACAGGGACCATTCAGTACTTC. Protein sequence: CASSSSGTGTIQYF.

The V gene is TRBV5-1, the J gene TRBJ2-7; D not resolved. Deletions cut 0 bases from V and 3 bases from J, with 19 bases between. This CDR3 contains 17 residues. Germline V gene sequence: CDR1 SGHRS, CDR2 YFSETQ. CDR3 sequence (DNA): TGCGCCAGCAGCTTGGATCTATCAAGTATGGTGAACTACGAGCAGTACTTC. Translated: CASSLDLSSMVNYEQYF.

This chain uses TRBV7-9 with TRBJ2-1; the D is unclear. Trimming pared 5 bases from V and 9 bases from J, leaving 8 bases between. CDR1 and CDR2 from the germline V gene are SEHNR and FQNEAQ (reference sequence). The CDR3 is 11 amino acids. CDR3 nucleotide sequence: TGTGCCAGCAGCCGGTACGCTGAGCAGTTCTTC. This gives the protein CASSRYAEQFF.

The chain joins TRBV7-3 to TRBJ2-3; a possible D gene is TRBD2 (7 bases). This CDR3 comprises 17 residues. The V gene's germline CDR1 is SGHTA and CDR2 FQGTGA. The V end lost 5 bases, the J end lost 4 bases, and 22 bases lay between the germline ends. This CDR3 is CASSTVGRGAPADTQYF. CDR3 DNA sequence: TGTGCCAGCAGCACCGTCGGTCGGGGGGCCCCCGCAGATACGCAGTATTTT.

This clone turned up a few times. The V gene is TRBV6-1, the J gene TRBJ2-1; D gene uncertain. This CDR3 region has 10 residues. Germline V gene lookup returns CDR1 MNHNS and CDR2 SASEGT. V lost 8 bases and J lost 8, with 7 bases in between. The CDR3 reads CASRGYEQFF. The CDR3 bases are TGTGCCAGCCGAGGTTATGAGCAGTTCTTC.

This clone came up a few times. The V and J genes are TRBV18 and TRBJ1-3; D remains unclear. CDR1 is KGHSH and CDR2 is LQKENI in the germline V gene. V lost 5 bases and J 7 bases, leaving 9 bases between the germline ends. CDR3 length equals 12 residues. Here the CDR3 reads CASSSYGNTIYF. CDR3 nucleotides: TGTGCCAGCTCAAGTTATGGGAACACCATATATTTT.

This CDR3 reads CASSFGPFGGDTEAFF. The CDR3 coding sequence is TGTGCCAGCAGCTTTGGGCCCTTTGGTGGGGACACTGAAGCTTTCTTT. The V call is TRBV5-6, the J call TRBJ1-1; D is uncertain. V was clipped by 2 bases and J by 3 bases, with 17 bases between them. Looked up from germline, CDR1 is SGHDT and CDR2 is YYEEEE. The CDR3 totals 16 residues. Filled out from reference TRBV5-6 and TRBJ1-1, the complete variable domain reads DAGVTQSPTHLIKTRGQQVTLRCSPKSGHDTVSWYQQALGQGPQFIFQYYEEEERQRGNFPDRFSGHQFPNYSSELNVNALLLGDSALYLCASSFGPFGGDTEAFFGQGTRLTVV.

This clone was detected only a few times. The genes are TRBV19 and TRBJ2-3; 7 positions agree with TRBD2. Germline CDR1 is LNHDA and CDR2 is SQIVND (reference sequence). The length of the CDR3 is 15 residues. V shed 6 bases, J shed 2 bases, and the junction held 8 bases outside the gene matches. The CDR3 coding sequence is TGTGCCAGTAGGTTAGCGGGTATGGTCACAGATACGCAGTATTTT. It translates to CASRLAGMVTDTQYF.